Shown below are 23 T cell receptor beta chains from a single sample sequenced in a study of Graves' ophthalmopathy and Graves' hyperthyroidism. RNA served as the template for amplifying TCR beta CDR3 regions. RT-PCR with HTBI primers came first, then second-round multiplex PCR. TCRdb redid the calling of the multiplex PCR reads with MiXCR, one entry per CDR3 protein. This table holds under 350,000 distinct CDR3 sequences, 17% found once. The sample was peripheral blood. All receptors derive from an adult man with Graves' ophthalmopathy.

The sample holds many counts of this clonotype. This sequence joins TRBV7-2 and TRBJ1-6, with 7 bases that match TRBD1. CDR3 length equals 16 residues. V was clipped by 5 bases and J by 8 bases; unmatched bases: 12. Germline CDR1 reads SGHTA; CDR2 reads FQGNSA. CDR3 residues: CASSLQTGRRDSPLHF. Here the CDR3 DNA reads TGTGCCAGCAGCCTTCAGACAGGGAGGAGAGATTCACCCCTCCACTTT.

Ten or more counts support this clonotype. This rearrangement joins TRBV5-5 to TRBJ2-5, with D possibly being TRBD2 (7 bases). Trimming stripped 5 bases from V and 5 bases from J, with 16 bases between. Germline V gene data show CDR1 as SGHKS and CDR2 as YYEKEE (reference sequence). The CDR3 spans 14 residues. CDR3 in DNA: TGTGCCAGCAGGGGCGCGGGGGCGGGGGAGACCCAGTACTTC. Translation gives CASRGAGAGETQYF.

The J gene is TRBJ2-7, the V gene TRBV12-3 or TRBV12-4; D may be TRBD1 (6 bases). The CDR3 runs to 15 residues. V was trimmed by 3 bases and J by 4 bases, leaving 16 bases between them. The CDR3 coding sequence is TGTGCCAGCAGTTTCATGCCTGGGGGCCCTTACGAGCAGTACTTC. This gives the protein CASSFMPGGPYEQYF.

The table lists this clonotype with many counts. The gene calls are TRBV5-1 and TRBJ1-6; D gene unclear. The CDR3 has 17 amino acids. Germline V gives CDR1 SGHRS, CDR2 YFSETQ. Deletions cut 2 bases from V and 5 bases from J, with 17 bases between. The CDR3 DNA sequence: TGCGCCAGCAGCTTCATGGGCCGGACGGATAATAATTCACCCCTCCACTTT. Encoded protein: CASSFMGRTDNNSPLHF.

This clonotype was detected many times. The CDR3 nucleotides are TGCAGTGTTCAGGGCAGGGGGCCCCCCTACGAGCAGTACTTC. Amino acids: CSVQGRGPPYEQYF. The chain combines TRBV20-1 with TRBJ2-7, with 8 bases lining up with TRBD1. Looked up from germline, CDR1 is DFQATT and CDR2 is SNEGSKA (reference sequence). J lost 2 bases, V lost 7 bases, and 10 bases had no gene match. The CDR3 covers 14 residues.

This clonotype was seen repeatedly, ten times or more. This sequence joins TRBV12-3 or TRBV12-4 and TRBJ2-7; unclear D gene. Trimming removed 5 bases at V and 6 bases at J, with 11 bases between. The CDR3 is 12 residues long. The CDR3 region is CASSGAAGEQYF. The CDR3 nucleotides are TGTGCCAGCAGTGGCGCGGCAGGCGAGCAGTACTTC.

This clonotype was recorded at least ten times. The chain has TRBV28 and TRBJ1-5, with TRBD1 matching 7 bases. The CDR3 covers 16 residues. Unmatched junction bases numbered 10, after V lost 5 bases and J lost 3 bases. Germline V lookup: CDR1 MDHEN, CDR2 SYDVKM. The CDR3 protein is CASSLGRGQYNQPQHF. CDR3 in DNA: TGTGCCAGCAGTCTCGGGAGGGGGCAGTACAATCAGCCCCAGCATTTT. Full variable domain (outside the CDR3, taken from reference TRBV28 and TRBJ1-5): DVKVTQSSRYLVKRTGEKVFLECVQDMDHENMFWYRQDPGLGLRLIYFSYDVKMKEKGDIPEGYSVSREKKERFSLILESASTNQTSMYLCASSLGRGQYNQPQHFGDGTRLSIL.

This clonotype was detected many times. The gene calls are TRBV6-1 and TRBJ1-5; no reliable D call. The CDR3 has 14 residues. CDR1 is MNHNS and CDR2 is SASEGT in the germline V gene. V was pared by 2 bases and J by 6 bases, with 11 bases between. CDR3 bases: TGTGCCAGCAGTGAAAGGACCGGCGGTCAGCCCCAGCATTTT. Translated, it gives CASSERTGGQPQHF.

The sample holds many counts of this clonotype. The chain has TRBV6-5 and TRBJ2-7; 9 positions match TRBD2. CDR1 and CDR2 from the germline V gene are MNHEY and SVGAGI. The CDR3 extends over 15 amino acids. V lost 5 bases, J lost 0 bases, and 5 bases stayed unmatched. The CDR3 here is CASSLTSGDSYEQYF. CDR3 in DNA: TGTGCCAGCAGTCTGACTAGCGGTGACTCCTACGAGCAGTACTTC.

This chain joins TRBV2 and TRBJ2-7, with D perhaps TRBD1 (6 bases). CDR3 length: 14 amino acids. The ends were cut back, 2 bases at V and 5 bases at J, with 13 bases in the middle. Looked up from germline, CDR1 is SNHLY and CDR2 is FYNNEI. CDR3: CASSERQGLHEQYF. The CDR3 coding sequence is TGTGCCAGCAGTGAAAGGCAGGGGCTCCACGAGCAGTACTTC.

This clonotype was picked up many times. The chain links TRBV10-3 to TRBJ2-7; 7 bases align to TRBD1. Germline V gene lookup returns CDR1 ENHRY and CDR2 SYGVKD. V lost 7 bases, J lost 1 base, and 4 bases stayed unmatched. The CDR3 runs to 13 residues. CDR3 sequence: CAIMGQSSYEQYF. CDR3 nucleotide sequence: TGTGCCATCATGGGACAGTCGTCCTACGAGCAGTACTTC.

This clonotype was seen ten or more times. The chain links TRBV6-2 or TRBV6-3 to TRBJ2-2; 12 bases agree with TRBD2. Germline CDR1 is MNHEY and CDR2 is SVGEGT. The length of the CDR3 is 16 residues. J was trimmed by 4 bases and V by 5 bases; bases with no gene match: 5. CDR3 residues: CASSQLAGGGTGELFF. CDR3 DNA sequence: TGTGCCAGCAGTCAACTAGCGGGAGGAGGCACCGGGGAGCTGTTTTTT.

This chain joins TRBV19 and TRBJ1-5; 7 nucleotides match TRBD1. The germline V gene encodes CDR1 LNHDA and CDR2 SQIVND (reference sequence). J gave up 4 bases and V 5 bases, and 14 bases lay outside the gene matches. CDR3 length: 17 amino acids. The CDR3 protein is CASSQGVRQVRNQPQHF. CDR3 coding DNA: TGTGCCAGTAGTCAGGGGGTCCGACAGGTGCGTAATCAGCCCCAGCATTTT.

As regards this clonotype: The junction shows a germline mismatch at one end, possibly a read error. J is TRBJ1-5 and V is TRBV5-1; D unclear. CDR1 SGHRS and CDR2 YFSETQ come from the germline V gene. The CDR3 covers 15 residues. CDR3 DNA: TGCGCCAGCAGCTTGGACTTGGGTCGGGATCAGCCCCAGCCTTTT. It codes for CASSLDLGRDQPQPF.

This clonotype appeared a single time. The chain recombines TRBV6-5 with TRBJ2-7; D is unclear. Trimming pared 2 bases from V and 2 bases from J, leaving 13 bases between. This CDR3 has 15 residues. The germline CDR1 and CDR2 sequences are MNHEY and SVGAGI. The CDR3 protein is CASSYGVGVTYEQYF. The CDR3 DNA is TGTGCCAGCAGTTACGGAGTCGGAGTAACCTACGAGCAGTACTTC.

This clonotype was seen ten or more times. The chain couples TRBV6-1 to TRBJ1-2; 7 positions agree with TRBD1. This CDR3 has 13 residues. V shed 5 bases and J 7 bases; nucleotides not matched to a gene: 7. Germline V CDR1 and CDR2: MNHNS, SASEGT. The CDR3 is CASSPRDSLGYTF. CDR3 DNA sequence: TGTGCCAGCAGTCCCCGGGACAGTCTTGGCTACACCTTC.

This chain uses TRBV6-1 with TRBJ2-3; possible D gene TRBD2, 6 bases. The V end lost 2 bases, the J end lost 4 bases, and 13 bases lay between the germline ends. The CDR3 loop spans 15 amino acids. CDR1 and CDR2 from the germline V gene are MNHNS and SASEGT. CDR3 bases: TGTGCCAGCAGTGAACTAGCGTCGCTCGCAGATACGCAGTATTTT. Its translation: CASSELASLADTQYF.

This clonotype was counted ten times or more. This chain links TRBV20-1 with TRBJ1-6; D is ambiguous. The V end was cut by 6 bases, the J end by 9 bases, with 18 bases between. This CDR3 spans 14 amino acids. CDR1 is DFQATT, CDR2 SNEGSKA, per germline (reference sequence). The CDR3 coding sequence is TGCAGTGCAGCATTCGGCCAAGGTGGTTCACCCCTCCACTTT. Residues: CSAAFGQGGSPLHF.

The table lists this clonotype with a few counts. The rearrangement links TRBV5-1 to TRBJ2-5; 9 bases align to TRBD2. With V trimmed by 1 base and J by 4 bases, 11 bases remained unmatched. The CDR3 totals 17 residues. Germline V gene data show CDR1 as SGHRS and CDR2 as YFSETQ. The CDR3 protein is CASSLSFVSGRPETQYF. The CDR3 DNA reads as TGCGCCAGCAGCTTGAGCTTCGTCAGCGGGAGGCCAGAGACCCAGTACTTC.

This rearrangement joins TRBV20-1 to TRBJ2-2; D not certain. The CDR3 is made up of 15 amino acids. CDR1 DFQATT and CDR2 SNEGSKA come from the germline V gene (reference sequence). CDR3 coding DNA: TGCAGCCTCAAACCCTCAGCCGCTAACACCGGGGAGCTGTTTTTT. Protein product: CSLKPSAANTGELFF.

The chain uses TRBV7-3 and TRBJ2-3; D call uncertain. V lost 3 bases and J lost 1, with 8 bases in between. Germline V gene sequence: CDR1 SGHTA, CDR2 FQGTGA. The CDR3 is 14 amino acids. In DNA, the CDR3 is TGTGCCAGCAGCTTCACTACCGGCACAGATACGCAGTATTTT. Amino acids: CASSFTTGTDTQYF.

This clonotype has ten or more counts. The chain recombines TRBV12-3 or TRBV12-4 with TRBJ2-7, with D uncertain. The germline V and J ends were trimmed by 3 bases and 1 base, with 10 bases remaining between them. The CDR3 is 14 residues long. The CDR3 loop reads CASSLSRLSYEQYF. In nucleotides, the CDR3 is TGTGCCAGCAGTTTGTCACGGTTGTCCTACGAGCAGTACTTC.

The table lists this clonotype with many counts. V usage is TRBV6-1 and J usage is TRBJ1-1; D unclear. The CDR3 sequence is 11 residues long. V gave up 8 bases and J gave up 6 bases, with 10 bases separating them. Germline-derived CDR1 and CDR2 are MNHNS and SASEGT. CDR3: CASVLGAEAFF. The CDR3 coding sequence is TGTGCCAGCGTCCTCGGGGCTGAAGCTTTCTTT.